The present TCR beta chain was sequenced within a study of CD8+ T cells in alopecia areata. Treatment in this sample: oral pan-JAK inhibitor, 5-10 mg twice daily. The germline V gene encodes CDR1 GTSNPN and CDR2 SVGIG (reference sequence). V was clipped by 0 bases and J by 1 base, with 3 bases between them. The CDR3 has 12 amino acids. RNA extraction and reverse transcription yielded cDNA as sequencing template. Generated by immunoSEQ multiplex PCR, the TCRdb table keeps only in-frame clones and is missing some. Here the sample spans 150,000 to 200,000 clones, 55% to 75% being singletons. This sequence joins TRBV30 and TRBJ1-1; unclear D gene. Material: CD4+ T cells sorted from blood, obtained at week 24, from a patient treated with tofacitinib. This TCR came from a human donor with alopecia areata. CDR3: CAWSVWNTEAFF. The CDR3 nucleotides read TGTGCCTGGAGTGTTTGGAACACTGAAGCTTTCTTT.